This entry concerns a single TCR beta chain. This sample is drawn from a study of T cells in Graves' hyperthyroidism and ophthalmopathy. Amplified regions were TCR beta CDR3 sequences from RNA transcripts. During a first-round RT-PCR of the TCR CDR3, the HTBI primer set was used. TCRdb itself ran the multiplex PCR reads through MiXCR, one entry per CDR3 protein. Among some 350,000 distinct CDR3 sequences listed, 13% to 15% were seen once. Germline V CDR1 and CDR2: SGHRS, YFSETQ. With 4 bases clipped from V and 4 bases from J, the junction kept 4 bases outside the gene matches. The CDR3 consists of 14 residues.

This TCR came from a woman aged 60-70 years with Graves' ophthalmopathy. This chain links TRBV5-1 with TRBJ2-2; 7 bases are a match to TRBD1. Sequencing was done on a sample of blood. This CDR3 reads CASSGTGATGELFF. The CDR3 nucleotides read TGCGCCAGCAGCGGAACAGGGGCCACCGGGGAGCTGTTTTTT.